This T cell receptor beta chain was profiled in a study of blood T cell repertoires in COVID-19. Study summary: Samples representing acute and convalescent COVID-19 were sourced from the United States, Italy and Spain. T cells, B-cell-depleted T cells, or PBMCs supplied cDNA or gDNA.

What the recovered Cohort 3 donors had was two negative PCRs, clearance, or symptom resolution. In the authors' workflow: Reference gene primer amplification yielded estimated nucleated cell counts. The assay was immunoSEQ multiplex PCR, and TCRdb's table has in-frame clones only and misses some. V, J and clone size derive from that table, while D and trimming were established from the DNA sequence. The sample yields approximately 300,000 clones, roughly nine tenths seen once. The sample taken for sequencing was PBMCs or T cells enriched from blood (not recorded which). The TCR sequence derives from a man in his 60s who had recovered from COVID-19.

CDR3 protein: CASSLGGRCYEQYF. The CDR3 DNA reads TGTGCCAGCAGTCTCGGGGGGCGTTGCTACGAGCAGTACTTC. The gene calls are TRBV6-8 and TRBJ2-7; a possible D gene is TRBD2 (7 bases). V dropped 5 bases and J dropped 3 bases, with 14 bases sitting between them. The germline V gene encodes CDR1 MNHGY and CDR2 SAAAGT. The CDR3 covers 14 residues.